The source of this T cell receptor beta chain is a study of T-cell memory formation after mild COVID-19. Study information: For the most part, TCR clusters were specific to one donor. Study results and limitations: For contracting clones, CD4+ ones sat mainly in CM and EM, CD8+ in EMRA.

A single record per CDR3 protein comes from TCRdb applying MiXCR to the 5' RACE reads. Among about 150,000 distinct CDR3 sequences listed, 13% were seen once. This clonotype was found a few times. What it recognizes is unknown. The ends were cut back, 5 bases at V and 3 bases at J, with 7 bases in the middle. This CDR3 region has 13 residues. Germline assignment: CDR1 KGHDR and CDR2 SFDVKD. The chain employs TRBV24-1 and TRBJ1-5; D is uncertain. The source of this sequence is a man between 18 and 29 years old who had mild COVID-19 (a few samples of this study predate the infection). Cell type and time point are not known. What was sequenced was PBMCs or a T cell subset sorted from them (not recorded which). DNA for the CDR3: TGTGCCACCAGTGGCCAGGACAATCAGCCCCAGCATTTT. It is translated as CATSGQDNQPQHF.